The rows below give T cell receptor beta chains drawn from one sample of a study of identical twins' blood T cells. TCRdb ran MiXCR on the 5' RACE reads and lists one entry per CDR3 protein. The sample has 300,000 to 450,000 distinct CDR3 sequences, 28% seen once. The sequenced sample was PBMCs. The receptors here all came from a woman between 18 and 55 years old in good health. The CDR3 runs from the conserved cysteine through the conserved F or W. The D gene is left open where the match is weak. The size field is filled for only some rows; it gives once, few, many or a size class.

V gene	D gene	J gene	clone size	CDR3 DNA	CDR3 protein
TRBV6-5	.	TRBJ1-1	.	TGTGCCAGCAATTATAGACAGATAAACACTGAAGCTTTCTTT	CASNYRQINTEAFF
TRBV20-1	.	TRBJ2-7	few	TGCAGTGCTGCTCTTAGCGGAACCTACGAGCAGTACTTC	CSAALSGTYEQYF
TRBV29-1	.	TRBJ1-1	few	TGCAGCGTTGCCCGTAGGTTCACTGAAGCTTTCTTT	CSVARRFTEAFF
TRBV2	TRBD1	TRBJ1-2	.	TGTGCCAGCGTGAAACAGGGGTCGGTGGGCTACACCTTC	CASVKQGSVGYTF
TRBV24-1	.	TRBJ2-1	.	TGTGCCACCAGTGATTCCACGGGAGTCAACTACAATGAGCAGTTCTTC	CATSDSTGVNYNEQFF
TRBV29-1	TRBD1	TRBJ1-5	.	TGCATCGTTGAAGATTACGGGACAGAAGGGTCGGCTCGGAATCAGCCCCAGCATTTT	CIVEDYGTEGSARNQPQHF
TRBV15	.	TRBJ1-2	few	TGTGCCACCAGCAGAGACCTCTATGGCTACACCTTC	CATSRDLYGYTF
TRBV6-5	.	TRBJ1-1	.	TGTGTCAGCAGTTCCGCCCGGGACATGAACACTGAAGCTTTCTTT	CVSSSARDMNTEAFF
TRBV5-1	.	TRBJ2-7	.	TGCGCCAGCAGCCCCGACAGATGGTACGAGCAGTACTTC	CASSPDRWYEQYF
TRBV6-5	.	TRBJ2-5	few	TGTGCCAGCAGTTATTACACAGGGAACCAAGAGACCCAGTACTTC	CASSYYTGNQETQYF
TRBV7-2	.	TRBJ2-3	once	TGTGCCAGCAGCTTAGCGGGAGTCGCAGATACGCAGTATTTT	CASSLAGVADTQYF
TRBV6-2/TRBV6-3	.	TRBJ1-1	many	TGTGCCAGCAGTTACTCGACGAACACTGAAGCTTTCTTT	CASSYSTNTEAFF
TRBV7-8	.	TRBJ1-4	.	TGTGCCAGCAGGCCAGGAAGTATAACTAATGAAAAACTGTTTTTT	CASRPGSITNEKLFF
TRBV2	.	TRBJ1-3	.	TGTGTCAGCAGTGACCCTGGGTCTGGAAACACCATATATTTT	CVSSDPGSGNTIYF
TRBV7-9	.	TRBJ1-5	.	TGTGCCAGCAGCTTAGCATACTCACAATTTGAGCAGCCCCAGCATTTT	CASSLAYSQFEQPQHF
TRBV7-8	TRBD1	TRBJ2-5	.	TGTGCCAGCAGCTTAGTACGGCGGCGGGACAGGGAGGGCGAGACCCAGTACTTC	CASSLVRRRDREGETQYF
TRBV25-1	.	TRBJ1-3	many	TGTGCCTCGGGGTCAATCTCTGGAAACACCATATATTTT	CASGSISGNTIYF
TRBV20-1	.	TRBJ2-2	few	TGCAGTGCTAGAGACCCCCTCCGGACCGGGGAGCTGTTTTTT	CSARDPLRTGELFF
TRBV29-1	.	TRBJ1-2	.	TGCAGCGTTGGCTCGGGGCCCGCAAACTATGGCTACACCTTC	CSVGSGPANYGYTF
TRBV20-1	TRBD2	TRBJ2-5	.	TGCAGTGCCATGTCGGGACTAGCCAAAGAGACCCAGTACTTC	CSAMSGLAKETQYF
TRBV5-1	.	TRBJ1-2	.	TGCGCCAGCAGCTTGCTAACAGGAGCTTATGGCTACACCTTC	CASSLLTGAYGYTF
TRBV12-3/TRBV12-4	TRBD1	TRBJ1-5	many	TGTGCCAGCAGTGCAGGACAGGGTCAGCCCCAGCATTTT	CASSAGQGQPQHF
TRBV5-1	.	TRBJ1-1	few	TGCGCCAGCAGCTTCCGAGCCAGGAAGATGAAAGCTTTCTTT	CASSFRARKMKAFF
TRBV29-1	.	TRBJ1-1	.	TGCAGCGTTGAAGATCCTTCTGCCCAAGCTTTCTTT	CSVEDPSAQAFF
TRBV19	.	TRBJ1-2	.	TGTGCCAGTAGTATGGCAGGAATGGACTATGGCTACACCTTC	CASSMAGMDYGYTF
TRBV7-7	.	TRBJ2-5	.	TGTGCCAGCAGCTTAGGACGTAGAGAGACCCAGTACTTC	CASSLGRRETQYF